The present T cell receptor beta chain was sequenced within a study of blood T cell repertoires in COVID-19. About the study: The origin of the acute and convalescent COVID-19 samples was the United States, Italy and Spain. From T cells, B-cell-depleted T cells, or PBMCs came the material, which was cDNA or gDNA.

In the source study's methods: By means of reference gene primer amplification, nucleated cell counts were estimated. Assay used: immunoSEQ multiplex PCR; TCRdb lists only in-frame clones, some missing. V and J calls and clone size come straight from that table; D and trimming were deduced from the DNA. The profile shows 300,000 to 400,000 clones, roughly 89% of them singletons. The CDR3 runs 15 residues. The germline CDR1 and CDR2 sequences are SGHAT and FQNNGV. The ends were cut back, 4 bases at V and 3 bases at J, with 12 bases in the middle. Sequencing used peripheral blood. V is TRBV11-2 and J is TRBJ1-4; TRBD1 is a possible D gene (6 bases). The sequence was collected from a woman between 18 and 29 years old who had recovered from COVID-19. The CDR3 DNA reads TGTGCCAGCAGCTCCCAGGGGTTTGCTAATGAAAAACTGTTTTTT. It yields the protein CASSSQGFANEKLFF.